Presented here are 27 T cell receptor beta chains from one specimen sequenced in a study of T cell responses to AZD1222 COVID-19 vaccine (dated by TCRdb to the early 2020s). Libraries were prepared through the immunoSEQ multiplex PCR assay. TCRdb re-hosts the immuneACCESS table, in-frame sequences only. Its copies lack some clones; in the studies checked, an unresolved V gene accounts for under half of them, and the cause for the rest is not known. The table for this sample lists under 200,000 clones; 88% of them were counted only once. The ten biggest clones cover around 5.5% of the sample. Read against the paper, the sample's time point label means: baseline before first vaccination. Sequencing was performed on peripheral blood, taken on day 0 of AZD1222 vaccination. The receptors shown here come from an adult in good health.

The chain joins TRBV7-9 to TRBJ2-7; a possible D gene is TRBD1 (6 bases). With 1 base removed from V and 3 bases from J, the gap between germline ends came to 10 bases. Germline CDR1 reads SEHNR; CDR2 reads FQNEAQ (reference sequence). This CDR3 is built from 14 residues. CDR3: CASSLETGNYEQYF. The CDR3 DNA reads TGTGCCAGCAGCTTAGAAACAGGGAACTACGAGCAGTACTTC.

The chain has TRBV28 and TRBJ1-2, with no clear D. The V gene lost 6 bases and the J gene lost 8 bases, with 22 bases spanning the gap. The germline CDR1 and CDR2 sequences are MDHEN and SYDVKM. CDR3 size: 15 residues. CDR3 in amino acids: CASSLSGFSSFGYTF. The CDR3 DNA sequence: TGTGCCAGCAGCCTAAGTGGCTTTAGTAGTTTCGGCTACACCTTC.

CDR3 nucleotide sequence: TGTGCCAGCAGACCATTGGGGGGTTTGGGTGAAAAACTGTTTTTT. As protein: CASRPLGGLGEKLFF. The V and J genes are TRBV6-5 and TRBJ1-4; D is perhaps TRBD1 (5 bases). The germline V gene encodes CDR1 MNHEY and CDR2 SVGAGI. CDR3 length equals 15 residues. V was clipped by 6 bases and J by 7 bases, with 18 bases between them.

The chain recombines TRBV18 with TRBJ1-1; D not certain. Germline values: CDR1 KGHSH, CDR2 LQKENI. The CDR3 is made up of 13 amino acids. V was clipped by 6 bases and J by 8 bases, with 16 bases between them. CDR3 in amino acids: CASSPDSQVEAFF. In DNA, the CDR3 is TGTGCCAGCTCTCCAGATTCCCAGGTAGAAGCTTTCTTT.

The V and J genes are TRBV15 and TRBJ2-1; 12 bases match TRBD2. With V trimmed by 1 base and J by 7 bases, 2 bases remained unmatched. Germline CDR1 reads LNHNV; CDR2 reads YYDKDF (reference sequence). The CDR3 has 15 residues. CDR3 coding DNA: TGTGCCACCAGCAGAGGACTAGCGGGAGAGAATGAGCAGTTCTTC. Translation: CATSRGLAGENEQFF.

V gene TRBV28 combines with J gene TRBJ1-6; TRBD1 is a possible D gene (5 bases). CDR3 length equals 16 residues. Germline loops: CDR1 MDHEN, CDR2 SYDVKM. V was trimmed by 6 bases and J by 1 base, leaving 13 bases between them. The CDR3 coding sequence is TGTGCCAGCAGCCCACAAGGGGCTTCCTATAATTCACCCCTCCACTTT. Residues: CASSPQGASYNSPLHF.

The chain recombines TRBV30 with TRBJ1-2, with 7 nucleotides matching TRBD1. From germline, CDR1 is GTSNPN and CDR2 SVGIG (reference sequence). The junction had 7 bases not matched to a gene; V was cut back by 3 bases and J by 6 bases. This CDR3 has 13 residues. The CDR3 is CAWSTGDQNGYTF. The CDR3 DNA reads TGTGCCTGGAGCACAGGGGACCAAAATGGCTACACCTTC.

The chain employs TRBV10-3 and TRBJ1-6, with 8 bases fitting TRBD1. Germline-derived CDR1 and CDR2 are ENHRY and SYGVKD. Losses at the gene ends were 10 bases for V and 7 bases for J; bases not matched to a gene: 6. This CDR3 is built from 13 residues. CDR3 coding DNA: TGTGCCAGCTACAGGGGGGCCAATTCACCCCTCCACTTT. This gives the protein CASYRGANSPLHF.

The V call is TRBV29-1, the J call TRBJ2-3, with 8 bases lining up with TRBD1. Germline values: CDR1 SQVTM, CDR2 ANQGSEA. The CDR3 contains 14 residues. V lost 6 bases to trimming and J lost 2 bases; unmatched junction nucleotides: 7. CDR3 amino acids: CSVARTGNTDTQYF. In nucleotides, the CDR3 is TGCAGCGTGGCTCGGACAGGGAACACAGATACGCAGTATTTT.

The chain is built from TRBV3-1 (or the pseudogene TRBV3-2) and TRBJ1-5; no clear D gene. Germline values: CDR1 LGHDT, CDR2 YNNKEL (reference sequence). Trimming stripped 1 base from V and 4 bases from J, with 8 bases between. This CDR3 comprises 14 residues. The CDR3 region is CASSQARWNQPQHF. Here the CDR3 DNA reads TGTGCCAGCAGCCAAGCGAGGTGGAATCAGCCCCAGCATTTT.

This chain links TRBV15 with TRBJ1-2; D is unclear. CDR3 length: 12 residues. Between the trimmed V and J ends, which lost 0 bases and 8 bases, there was a span of 7 bases. Germline CDR1 reads LNHNV; CDR2 reads YYDKDF (reference sequence). This chain's CDR3 is CATSRDRGGYTF. The CDR3 DNA reads as TGTGCCACCAGCAGAGACCGCGGGGGCTACACCTTC.

The chain combines TRBV5-5 with TRBJ1-5, with D perhaps TRBD1 (5 bases). V dropped 2 bases and J dropped 6 bases, with 15 bases sitting between them. Germline V lookup: CDR1 SGHKS, CDR2 YYEKEE (reference sequence). The CDR3 is 15 amino acids. CDR3: CASSLYRQGGQPQHF. The CDR3 DNA is TGTGCCAGCAGCTTATACCGCCAGGGTGGTCAGCCCCAGCATTTT.

The chain couples TRBV6-5 to TRBJ1-2, with unresolved D. V lost 5 bases to trimming and J lost 4 bases, with 8 bases between them. Germline-derived CDR1 and CDR2 are MNHEY and SVGAGI. The CDR3 totals 12 residues. The CDR3 spells CASSPLGYGYTF. CDR3 sequence (DNA): TGTGCCAGCAGTCCCCTAGGCTATGGCTACACCTTC.

V usage is TRBV19 and J usage is TRBJ1-5; D perhaps matches TRBD1 (5 bases). Germline values: CDR1 LNHDA, CDR2 SQIVND (reference sequence). This CDR3 contains 17 residues. Trimming shortened V by 3 bases and J by 1 base, and 16 bases separated the two germline ends. The CDR3 DNA reads as TGTGCCAGTAGTATCGGCAGGGCGGCGGGGAGCAATCAGCCCCAGCATTTT. Residues: CASSIGRAAGSNQPQHF.

V is TRBV27 and J is TRBJ2-3; perhaps TRBD2 as D (5 bases). Germline CDR1 and CDR2: MNHEY and SMNVEV (reference sequence). Trimming removed 4 bases at V and 5 bases at J, with 16 bases between. This CDR3 has 15 residues. The CDR3 coding sequence is TGTGCCAGCAGTTCCCGACCACCTGCGGGAGATACGCAGTATTTT. This codes for CASSSRPPAGDTQYF.

The chain couples TRBV7-2 to TRBJ1-1; no firm D call. CDR1 and CDR2 from the germline V gene are SGHTA and FQGNSA. This CDR3 region has 15 residues. Trimming shortened V by 1 base and J by 2 bases, and 11 bases separated the two germline ends. CDR3 protein: CASSLGMGSNTEAFF. In DNA form, the CDR3 reads TGTGCCAGCAGCTTAGGAATGGGGAGTAACACTGAAGCTTTCTTT.

V and J are TRBV28 and TRBJ1-2; no clear D. The CDR3 length is 13 residues. Germline loops: CDR1 MDHEN, CDR2 SYDVKM. Deletions cut 2 bases from V and 2 bases from J, with 6 bases between. CDR3 amino acids: CASSLNGNYGYTF. CDR3 coding DNA: TGTGCCAGCAGTTTAAACGGGAACTATGGCTACACCTTC.

The chain employs TRBV4-1 and TRBJ2-6; either TRBD1 or TRBD2 may fit D (5 bases each). Trimming took 5 bases from V and 3 from J, leaving 14 bases between them. This CDR3 region has 16 residues. The V gene's germline CDR1 is MGHRA and CDR2 YSYEKL. CDR3: CASSFTAGSGANVLTF. The DNA of the CDR3 is TGCGCCAGCAGCTTCACGGCAGGGAGTGGGGCCAACGTCCTGACTTTC.

The chain has TRBV6-5 and TRBJ1-1; D is perhaps TRBD1 (5 bases). The V gene's germline CDR1 is MNHEY and CDR2 SVGAGI. V was trimmed by 6 bases and J by 4 bases, leaving 12 bases between them. CDR3 length equals 13 residues. The CDR3, as DNA: TGTGCCAGCAGACCGTGGGACTCCACTGAAGCTTTCTTT. Protein sequence: CASRPWDSTEAFF.

The rearrangement joins TRBV27 to TRBJ2-7; D unclear. Between the trimmed V and J ends, which lost 3 bases and 1 base, there was a span of 7 bases. This CDR3 is 13 amino acids long. Germline V gives CDR1 MNHEY, CDR2 SMNVEV (reference sequence). CDR3 nucleotides: TGTGCCAGCAGTTTGGGTCCTTCCTACGAGCAGTACTTC. It specifies CASSLGPSYEQYF.

To note about this clone: This sample also contains other DNA sequences that code for the same CDR3. The chain links TRBV29-1 to TRBJ1-2; no clear D gene. CDR1 is SQVTM, CDR2 ANQGSEA, per germline. The CDR3 covers 13 residues. V lost 2 bases to trimming and J lost 6 bases, with 13 bases between them. The CDR3 spells CSVERGRSDGYTF. The DNA of the CDR3 is TGCAGCGTTGAACGCGGGAGGTCGGATGGCTACACCTTC.

The V gene is TRBV4-2, the J gene TRBJ1-1; tentative D call: TRBD1 (5 bases). Germline V gives CDR1 LGHNA, CDR2 YNFKEQ. The CDR3 spans 17 residues. Trimming took 2 bases from V and 4 from J, leaving 20 bases between them. CDR3 bases: TGTGCCAGCAGCCAATACAACGGAGAGGGGTGGGGCACTGAAGCTTTCTTT. This codes for CASSQYNGEGWGTEAFF.

The V and J genes are TRBV9 and TRBJ2-2; D is unclear. The CDR3 length is 14 residues. Per germline, CDR1 SGDLS and CDR2 YYNGEE. V was clipped by 7 bases and J by 2 bases, with 12 bases between them. The CDR3, as DNA: TGTGCCAGCGCCTCGGGCACCAACACCGGGGAGCTGTTTTTT. As protein: CASASGTNTGELFF.

The rearrangement joins TRBV7-3 to TRBJ1-1; no reliable D call. The germline V and J ends were trimmed by 2 bases and 5 bases, with 9 bases remaining between them. CDR1 is SGHTA, CDR2 FQGTGA, per germline. The CDR3 covers 13 residues. The CDR3 DNA sequence: TGTGCCAGCAGCTTAGATACTCGGACTGAAGCTTTCTTT. Amino acid sequence: CASSLDTRTEAFF. Full variable domain (missing parts from reference TRBV7-3 and TRBJ1-1): GAGVSQTPSNKVTEKGKYVELRCDPISGHTALYWYRQSLGQGPEFLIYFQGTGAADDSGLPNDRFFAVRPEGSVSTLKIQRTERGDSAVYLCASSLDTRTEAFFGQGTRLTVV.

The chain uses TRBV27 and TRBJ1-1; D may be TRBD1 (6 bases). V was trimmed by 2 bases and J by 0 bases, leaving 13 bases between them. Germline lookup yields CDR1 MNHEY and CDR2 SMNVEV (reference sequence). This CDR3 comprises 16 residues. The CDR3 DNA reads TGTGCCAGCAGTTTAGTACCGGACAGATTGAACACTGAAGCTTTCTTT. It specifies CASSLVPDRLNTEAFF.

In its sample, this clone was seen once. Here the CDR3 DNA reads TGTGCCAGTAGTATGCAGTTAGATCGGAATTCACCCCTCCACTTT. The encoded protein is CASSMQLDRNSPLHF. The chain employs TRBV19 and TRBJ1-6; no reliable D call. CDR3 length equals 15 residues. Germline CDR1 is LNHDA and CDR2 is SQIVND (reference sequence). Trimming took 3 bases from V and 7 from J, leaving 13 bases between them.

The chain employs TRBV6-5 and TRBJ1-6, with D uncertain. The CDR3 has 12 residues. Per the germline V gene, CDR1 is MNHEY and CDR2 is SVGAGI. V was pared by 6 bases and J by 7 bases, with 7 bases between. CDR3 sequence (DNA): TGTGCCAGCAGCCTCGCAAATTCACCCCTCCACTTT. Translated, it gives CASSLANSPLHF.